The sequence of this T cell receptor beta chain was determined in a study of breast tumors, draining lymph nodes, adjacent tissues. Study-level points and caveats: The lymph node origin of tumor T cells was framed as consistent with a hypothesis, not demonstrated. Luminal-like breast cancer showed significantly greater tumor-nontumor repertoire similarity than basal-like breast cancer did.

Turning to this clonotype: Its antigen is unknown.

TCRdb re-called the multiplex PCR reads with MiXCR, one entry per CDR3 protein. The profile shows 15,000 or so distinct CDR3 sequences, roughly 44% of them singletons. In germline, CDR1 is SEHNR, CDR2 FQNEAQ (reference sequence). This CDR3 has 16 residues. V lost 7 bases to trimming and J lost 1 base, with 19 bases between them. The chain is built from TRBV7-9 and TRBJ1-1; the D is unclear. The sequence was obtained from a female donor with breast cancer. Some clones in this sample may be carry-over from other donors' samples. The sequencing sample was made of tumor-adjacent breast tissue. CDR3 DNA sequence: TGTGCCAGCACAACACTTGGCGGCAGACCGAACACTGAAGCTTTCTTT. It is translated as CASTTLGGRPNTEAFF.